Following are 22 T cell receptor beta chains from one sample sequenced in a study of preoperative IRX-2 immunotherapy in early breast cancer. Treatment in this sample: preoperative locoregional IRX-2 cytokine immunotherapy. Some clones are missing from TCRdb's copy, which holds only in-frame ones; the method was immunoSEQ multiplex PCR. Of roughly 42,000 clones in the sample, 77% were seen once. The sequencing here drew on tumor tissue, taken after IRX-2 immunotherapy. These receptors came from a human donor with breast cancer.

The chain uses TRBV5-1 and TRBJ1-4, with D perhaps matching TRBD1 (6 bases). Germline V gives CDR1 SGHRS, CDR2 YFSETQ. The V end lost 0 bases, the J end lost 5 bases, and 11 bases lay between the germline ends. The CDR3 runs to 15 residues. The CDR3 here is CASSLGSGANEKLFF. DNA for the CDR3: TGCGCCAGCAGCTTGGGGTCAGGGGCAAATGAAAAACTGTTTTTT.

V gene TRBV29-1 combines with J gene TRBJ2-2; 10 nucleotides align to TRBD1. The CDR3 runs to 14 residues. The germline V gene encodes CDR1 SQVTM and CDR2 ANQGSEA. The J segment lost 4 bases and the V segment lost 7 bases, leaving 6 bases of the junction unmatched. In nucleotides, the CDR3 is TGCAGCGCTCCGGGGGACAGGGGCACCGGGGAGCTGTTTTTT. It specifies CSAPGDRGTGELFF.

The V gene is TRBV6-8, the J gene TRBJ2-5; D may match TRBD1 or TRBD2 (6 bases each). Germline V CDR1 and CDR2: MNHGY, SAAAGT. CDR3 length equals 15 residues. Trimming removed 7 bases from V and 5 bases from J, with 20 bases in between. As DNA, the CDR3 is TGTGCCAGCATCCCGACCGGGCAGGGGAGGGAGACCCAGTACTTC. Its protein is CASIPTGQGRETQYF.

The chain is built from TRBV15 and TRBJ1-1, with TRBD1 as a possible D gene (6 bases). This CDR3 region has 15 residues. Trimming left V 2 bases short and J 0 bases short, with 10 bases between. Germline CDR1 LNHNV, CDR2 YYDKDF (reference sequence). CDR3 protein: CATSRTTGMNTEAFF. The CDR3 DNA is TGTGCCACCAGCAGAACGACAGGAATGAACACTGAAGCTTTCTTT.

The CDR3 sequence: CASSSRGVGDTEAFF. The CDR3 DNA reads as TGTGCCAGCAGCTCACGAGGTGTAGGGGACACTGAAGCTTTCTTT. The chain carries TRBV11-3 and TRBJ1-1; a possible D gene is TRBD1 (5 bases). Looked up from germline, CDR1 is SGHNT and CDR2 is YENEEA. CDR3 length equals 15 residues. Between the trimmed V and J ends, which lost 4 bases and 3 bases, there was a span of 15 bases.

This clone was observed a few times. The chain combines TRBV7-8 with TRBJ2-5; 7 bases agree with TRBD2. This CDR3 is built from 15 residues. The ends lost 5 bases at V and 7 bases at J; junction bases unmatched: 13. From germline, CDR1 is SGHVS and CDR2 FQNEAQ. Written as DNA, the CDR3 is TGTGCCAGCAGCGGCCGGGACTACCCCGTCGGGACCCAGTACTTC. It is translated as CASSGRDYPVGTQYF.

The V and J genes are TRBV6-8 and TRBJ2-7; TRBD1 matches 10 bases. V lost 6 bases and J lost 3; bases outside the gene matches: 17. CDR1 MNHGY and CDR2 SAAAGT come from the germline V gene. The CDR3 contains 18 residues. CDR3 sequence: CASSVKPGTGARHYEQYF. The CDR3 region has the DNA TGTGCCAGCAGCGTCAAGCCGGGGACAGGGGCACGTCACTACGAGCAGTACTTC.

The CDR3 nucleotides read TGTGCCAGCAGTTATAAGAGGGGCGGCGGCTACACCTTC. This gives the protein CASSYKRGGGYTF. This rearrangement joins TRBV6-8 to TRBJ1-2, with D maybe TRBD1 (5 bases). Trimming shortened V by 3 bases and J by 8 bases, and 13 bases separated the two germline ends. The CDR3 runs to 13 residues. CDR1 is MNHGY and CDR2 is SAAAGT in the germline V gene.

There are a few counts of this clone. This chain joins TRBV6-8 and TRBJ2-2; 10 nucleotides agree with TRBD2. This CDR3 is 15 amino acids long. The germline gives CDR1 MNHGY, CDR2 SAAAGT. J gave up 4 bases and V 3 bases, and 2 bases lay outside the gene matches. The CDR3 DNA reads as TGTGCCAGCAGTTATCTAGCGGGAGTCACCGGGGAGCTGTTTTTT. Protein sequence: CASSYLAGVTGELFF.

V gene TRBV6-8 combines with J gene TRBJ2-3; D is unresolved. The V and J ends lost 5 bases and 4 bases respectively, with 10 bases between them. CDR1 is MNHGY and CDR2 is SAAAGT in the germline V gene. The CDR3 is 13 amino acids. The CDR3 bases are TGTGCCAGCAGTGCCCCGACACCAGATACGCAGTATTTT. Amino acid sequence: CASSAPTPDTQYF.

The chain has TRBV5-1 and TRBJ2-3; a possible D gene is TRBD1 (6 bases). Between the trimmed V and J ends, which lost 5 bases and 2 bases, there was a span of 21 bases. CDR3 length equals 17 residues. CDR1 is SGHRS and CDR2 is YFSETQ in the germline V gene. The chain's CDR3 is CASSKSPQGWDTDTQYF. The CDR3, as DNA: TGCGCCAGCAGTAAAAGTCCACAGGGATGGGACACAGATACGCAGTATTTT.

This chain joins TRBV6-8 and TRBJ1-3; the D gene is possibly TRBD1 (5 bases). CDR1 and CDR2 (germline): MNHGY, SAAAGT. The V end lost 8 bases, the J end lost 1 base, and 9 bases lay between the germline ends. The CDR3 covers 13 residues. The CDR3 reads CASRGLSGNTIYF. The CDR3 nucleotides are TGTGCCAGCCGGGGGTTGTCTGGAAACACCATATATTTT.

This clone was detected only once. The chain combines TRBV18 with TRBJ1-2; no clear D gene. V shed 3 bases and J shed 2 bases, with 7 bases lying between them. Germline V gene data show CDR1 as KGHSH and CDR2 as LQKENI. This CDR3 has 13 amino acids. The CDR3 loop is CASSPDGNYGYTF. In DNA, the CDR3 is TGTGCCAGCTCACCTGACGGCAACTATGGCTACACCTTC.

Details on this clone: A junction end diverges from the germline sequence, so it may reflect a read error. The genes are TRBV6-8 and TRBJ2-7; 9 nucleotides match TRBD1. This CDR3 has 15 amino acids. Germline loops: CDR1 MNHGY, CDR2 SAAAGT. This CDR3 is CASSGQGTAPYEQYF. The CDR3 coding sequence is TGTGCCAGCAGTGGACAGGGGACAGCCCCCTACGARCAGTACTTC.

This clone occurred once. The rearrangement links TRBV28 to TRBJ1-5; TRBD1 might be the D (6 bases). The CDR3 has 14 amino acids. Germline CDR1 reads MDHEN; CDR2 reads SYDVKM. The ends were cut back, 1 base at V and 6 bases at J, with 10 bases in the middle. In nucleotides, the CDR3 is TGTGCCAGCAGTTTATTGATCAGGGGTCAGCCCCAGCATTTT. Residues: CASSLLIRGQPQHF. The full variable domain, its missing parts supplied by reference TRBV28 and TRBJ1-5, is DVKVTQSSRYLVKRTGEKVFLECVQDMDHENMFWYRQDPGLGLRLIYFSYDVKMKEKGDIPEGYSVSREKKERFSLILESASTNQTSMYLCASSLLIRGQPQHFGDGTRLSIL.

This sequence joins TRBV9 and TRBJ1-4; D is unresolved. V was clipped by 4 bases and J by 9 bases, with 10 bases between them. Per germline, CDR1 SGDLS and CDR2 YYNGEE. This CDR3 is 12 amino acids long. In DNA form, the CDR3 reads TGTGCCAGCAGCTTAGACTATCAAAAACTGTTTTTT. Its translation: CASSLDYQKLFF.

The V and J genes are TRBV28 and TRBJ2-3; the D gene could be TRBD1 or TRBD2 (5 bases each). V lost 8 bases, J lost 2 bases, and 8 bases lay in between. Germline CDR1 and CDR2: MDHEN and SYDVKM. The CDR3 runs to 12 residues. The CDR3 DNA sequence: TGTGCCAGCGAGGGGAACACAGATACGCAGTATTTT. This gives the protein CASEGNTDTQYF. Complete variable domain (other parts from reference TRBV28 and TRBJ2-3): DVKVTQSSRYLVKRTGEKVFLECVQDMDHENMFWYRQDPGLGLRLIYFSYDVKMKEKGDIPEGYSVSREKKERFSLILESASTNQTSMYLCASEGNTDTQYFGPGTRLTVL.

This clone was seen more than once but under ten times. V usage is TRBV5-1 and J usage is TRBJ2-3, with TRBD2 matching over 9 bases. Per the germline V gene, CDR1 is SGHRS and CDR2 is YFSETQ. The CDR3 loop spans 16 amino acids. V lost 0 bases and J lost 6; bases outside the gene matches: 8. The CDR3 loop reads CASSLEGLARQDTQYF. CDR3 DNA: TGCGCCAGCAGCTTGGAGGGACTAGCCCGACAGGATACGCAGTATTTT.

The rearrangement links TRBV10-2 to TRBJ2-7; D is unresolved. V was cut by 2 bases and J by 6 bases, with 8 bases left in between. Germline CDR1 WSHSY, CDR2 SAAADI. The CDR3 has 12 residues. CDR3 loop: CASSEVPTEQYF. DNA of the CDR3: TGCGCCAGCAGTGAGGTCCCCACCGAGCAGTACTTC.

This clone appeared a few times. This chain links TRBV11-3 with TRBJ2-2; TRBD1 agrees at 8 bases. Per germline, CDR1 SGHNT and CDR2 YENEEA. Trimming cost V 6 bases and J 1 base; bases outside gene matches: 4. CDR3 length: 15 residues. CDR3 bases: TGTGCCAGCAGTCGCGGACAGGGGAACACCGGGGAGCTGTTTTTT. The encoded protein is CASSRGQGNTGELFF. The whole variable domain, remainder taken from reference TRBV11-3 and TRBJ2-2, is EAGVVQSPRYKIIEKKQPVAFWCNPISGHNTLYWYLQNLGQGPELLIRYENEEAVDDSQLPKDRFSAERLKGVDSTLKIQPAELGDSAVYLCASSRGQGNTGELFFGEGSRLTVL.

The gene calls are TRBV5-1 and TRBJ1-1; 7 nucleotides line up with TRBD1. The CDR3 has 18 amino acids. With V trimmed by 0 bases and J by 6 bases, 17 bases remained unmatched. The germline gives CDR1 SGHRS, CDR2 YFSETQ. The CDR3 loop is CASSLVGLTGPTGAEAFF. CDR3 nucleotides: TGCGCCAGCAGCTTGGTTGGCCTGACAGGGCCTACTGGCGCTGAAGCTTTCTTT.

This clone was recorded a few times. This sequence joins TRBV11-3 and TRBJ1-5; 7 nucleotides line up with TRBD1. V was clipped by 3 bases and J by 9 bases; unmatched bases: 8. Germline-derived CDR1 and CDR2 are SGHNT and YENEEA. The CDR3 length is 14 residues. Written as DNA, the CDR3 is TGTGCCAGCAGCTTGTCCCCACAGGGGTCGCCCCAGCATTTT. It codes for CASSLSPQGSPQHF.